This TCR beta chain was captured in a study of shared clonotypes between healthy human individuals. Study-level points and caveats: Among donors, clonotype sharing was expected to be affected by sequencing depth.

The CDR3 runs 14 residues. Trimming at V came to 7 bases and at J to 8 bases, leaving 9 bases not matched to a gene. CDR1 and CDR2 from the germline V gene are MNHNS and SASEGT. Note on this clone: Its antigen is currently unknown.

Libraries were prepared by immunoSEQ multiplex PCR; TCRdb keeps only in-frame clonotypes and omits some of them. The data show some 500,000 clones, 96% seen once. The sequencing input was naive CD4+ T cells sorted from blood. Subset: CD45RA+ positively selected. V and J are TRBV6-1 and TRBJ1-2, with 11 bases lining up with TRBD1. This receptor was obtained from a woman in her twenties or thirties in good health. The CDR3 bases are TGTGCCAGCACCTGGACAGGGGGCAAGGAGGGCTACACCTTC. Protein product: CASTWTGGKEGYTF.